The clone carrying this T cell receptor (beta chain) was seen repeatedly, ten times or more. This sample is drawn from a study of human T cells and chemical hapten exposure. Time point: patch test 2, 6 weeks after DPC sensitization. Sample treatment: therapeutic diphenylcyclopropenone sensitization with weekly scalp DPC. TCRdb passed the RACE reads through MiXCR, listing each CDR3 protein once. The sample yields hundreds of thousands of distinct CDR3 sequences, about 6% seen once. Source: whole blood, taken in connection with sensitization to the hapten diphenylcyclopropenone (DPC). This TCR derives from a woman aged 18-29 years with alopecia areata. Some clones in this sample may be carry-over from other donors' samples.

CDR3 sequence (DNA): TGTGCCAGCAGTTTATTTGGAGACTATGGCTACACCTTC. This translates into CASSLFGDYGYTF. This chain connects TRBV12-3 or TRBV12-4 to TRBJ1-2; the D is unclear. The V gene lost 2 bases and the J gene lost 3 bases, with 7 bases spanning the gap. This CDR3 comprises 13 residues.